The T cell receptor beta chain under discussion was sequenced for a study of T cell responses to AZD1222 COVID-19 vaccine. Notes on the study in general: Nearly half of spike-specific TCRs reportedly target unmutated variant regions. Vaccination with two AZD1222 doses was followed by a rise in Spike-specific TCR breadth and depth. Clonal diversity may have been underestimated, and the donors were mostly white British, with more females than males.

A remark on this clone: Its antigen is undetermined.

Profiling relied on immunoSEQ multiplex PCR, and the TCRdb table lists in-frame clones only, not all of them. The repertoire consists of tens of thousands of clones, with over 90% occurring once and the leading ten covering roughly 5.6%. V shed 5 bases and J shed 0 bases, with 14 bases lying between them. Per the germline V gene, CDR1 is ENHRY and CDR2 is SYGVKD. There are 16 residues in the CDR3. V usage is TRBV10-3 and J usage is TRBJ2-1; unclear D gene. Specimen: peripheral blood, collected on day 0 of AZD1222 vaccination. This TCR derives from an adult in good health. The CDR3 DNA reads as TGTGCCATCAGTAGCCCAGCACCCGCCTCCTACAATGAGCAGTTCTTC. It translates to CAISSPAPASYNEQFF.